A single count supports the clone carrying this T cell receptor beta chain. The record originates from a study of cytomegalovirus exposure and HLA in healthy donors. CDR3 size: 15 residues. The trim removed 3 bases at V and 5 bases at J, leaving 4 bases unmatched. Germline-derived CDR1 and CDR2 are LNHDA and SQIVND (reference sequence). Only in-frame clones appear in the TCRdb table, and some are missing; sequencing was by immunoSEQ multiplex PCR. The sample has about 180,000 clones, about 85% seen once; the top ten hold more than 15%. This chain uses TRBV19 with TRBJ1-5; 10 nucleotides line up with TRBD1. The sequence came from a man aged 18 to 30 in good health and CMV-seropositive. Sequencing used PBMCs. The CDR3 nucleotides read TGTGCCAGTAGTATCGACAGGGGGCCGGATCAGCCCCAGCATTTT. Amino acids: CASSIDRGPDQPQHF.